Listed below are T cell receptor beta chains from one sample, sequenced in a study of OX40 agonist ivuxolimab in advanced cancers. Method: immunoSEQ multiplex PCR; TCRdb's copy keeps in-frame clones and lacks some. The table has some 74,000 clones, 85% seen once. The sequencing used CD4+ or CD8+ T cells sorted from blood, collected in a trial of the OX40 agonist ivuxolimab. The receptors here all came from an adult with an advanced solid tumor such as melanoma, head and neck, liver or kidney cancer. CDR3s include the opening cysteine and the closing phenylalanine or tryptophan. A D gene is named only where the DNA matches it firmly. Rows give clone size only sometimes, using once, few, many, or a class for an expanded clone.

TRBJ1-2 TRBV19 NA NA CASSPSGGYGYTF TGTGCCAGTAGTCCTTCCGGGGGCTATGGCTACACCTTC
TRBJ1-2 TRBV5-1 once NA CASSPRDDGYTF TGCGCCAGCAGCCCCAGGGATGACGGCTACACCTTC
TRBJ2-1 TRBV4-2 NA TRBD2 CASSQDPPSGGRNEQFF TGTGCCAGCAGCCAAGATCCCCCCAGCGGGGGGAGGAATGAGCAGTTCTTC
TRBJ1-5 TRBV21-1 NA NA CASSNQGNKNQPQHF TGTGCCAGCAGCAACCAGGGTAATAAGAATCAGCCCCAGCATTTT
TRBJ2-2 TRBV6-5 NA NA CASSPSRGAGELFF TGTGCCAGCAGCCCTTCCAGGGGTGCTGGGGAGCTGTTTTTT
TRBJ2-2 TRBV4-2 NA TRBD2 CASSQWDPPGTTDTGELFF TGTGCCAGCAGCCAATGGGACCCCCCCGGGACTACCGACACCGGGGAGCTGTTTTTT
TRBJ2-3 TRBV18 NA NA CASSPFGRLSTDTQYF TGTGCCAGCTCACCATTCGGACGGCTTAGCACAGATACGCAGTATTTT
TRBJ1-2 TRBV11-2 once TRBD1 CASSLDHGTVYGYTF TGTGCCAGCAGCTTAGATCACGGGACAGTTTATGGCTACACCTTC
TRBJ1-1 TRBV7-9 NA TRBD1 CASSSDGTGELKSEAFF TGTGCCAGCAGCTCGGATGGGACAGGGGAACTTAAATCTGAAGCTTTCTTT
TRBJ2-7 TRBV6-1 NA TRBD2 CASSGGGSSYEQYF TGTGCCAGCAGTGGGGGGGGTTCATCCTACGAGCAGTACTTC
TRBJ2-5 TRBV20-1 NA NA CSASSQETQYF TGCAGTGCTAGTAGTCAAGAGACCCAGTACTTC
TRBJ1-3 TRBV28 NA TRBD1 CASRRPGTGGGNTIYF TGTGCCAGCAGACGTCCCGGGACAGGGGGAGGAAACACCATATATTTT
TRBJ2-2 TRBV5-1 once NA CASSLNGGANTGELFF TGCGCCAGCAGCCTCAACGGTGGGGCGAACACCGGGGAGCTGTTTTTT
TRBJ1-2 TRBV10-1 NA NA CANPAQTAYYGYTF TGCGCCAACCCGGCCCAGACAGCTTACTATGGCTACACCTTC
TRBJ1-2 TRBV13 few NA CASSLGRGAGIYGYTF TGTGCCAGCAGCTTAGGCCGGGGGGCGGGTATCTATGGCTACACCTTC
TRBJ2-3 TRBV4-2 few TRBD2 CASSQAGTSGLSTDTQYF TGTGCCAGCAGCCAAGCCGGGACTAGCGGGCTTAGCACAGATACGCAGTATTTT
TRBJ1-2 TRBV5-6 once NA CASSLGQASYGYTF TGTGCCAGCAGCTTGGGACAGGCGAGCTATGGCTACACCTTC
TRBJ2-3 TRBV4-1 NA TRBD1 CASSQSNRGGTDTQYF TGCGCCAGCAGCCAGTCCAACAGGGGAGGCACAGATACGCAGTATTTT
TRBJ1-1 TRBV7-9 NA NA CASSLTPGPLAAFF TGTGCCAGCAGCTTAACCCCGGGACCCCTGGCAGCTTTCTTT
TRBJ2-5 TRBV9 NA TRBD2 CASSGGTRGVGETQYF TGTGCCAGCAGCGGTGGGACTAGAGGGGTGGGGGAGACCCAGTACTTC
TRBJ2-2 TRBV5-4 NA NA CASSFPGRGNTGELFF TGTGCCAGCAGCTTCCCGGGCCGAGGAAACACCGGGGAGCTGTTTTTT
TRBJ1-2 TRBV10-3 NA NA CAISARDRDGYTF TGTGCCATCAGTGCCCGGGACCGCGATGGCTACACCTTC
TRBJ2-3 TRBV19 NA NA CASTPSLGPADTQYF TGTGCCAGTACTCCAAGCCTGGGACCCGCGGATACGCAGTATTTT
TRBJ1-2 TRBV4-2 NA TRBD1 CASSRTGGDGYTF TGTGCCAGCAGCCGAACAGGGGGCGATGGCTACACCTTC
TRBJ2-7 TRBV5-1 NA NA CASSLVGDEQYF TGCGCCAGCAGCTTGGTAGGGGACGAGCAGTACTTC
TRBJ1-2 TRBV6-1 NA TRBD1 CASSEMSNRGISWGYTF TGTGCCAGCAGTGAGATGTCCAACAGGGGGATTTCGTGGGGCTACACCTTC
TRBJ2-7 TRBV7-8 NA NA CASRKSRVLGAGPGYEQYF TGTGCCAGCAGGAAAAGCCGGGTTTTGGGTGCAGGGCCTGGGTACGAGCAGTACTTC
TRBJ1-4 TRBV28 NA TRBD1 CASRSHRGWSEKLFF TGTGCCAGCAGGAGTCACAGGGGGTGGAGTGAAAAACTGTTTTTT
TRBJ2-1 TRBV5-6 NA TRBD2 CASSLREGEAEQFF TGTGCCAGCAGCTTGCGGGAGGGGGAGGCTGAGCAGTTCTTC
TRBJ2-3 TRBV18 NA NA CASSPGAADTQYF TGTGCCAGCTCACCAGGGGCGGCAGATACGCAGTATTTT
TRBJ2-3 TRBV4-1 NA TRBD1 CASSTGGSTDTQYF TGCGCCAGCAGCACAGGGGGTAGCACAGATACGCAGTATTTT
TRBJ2-7 TRBV29-1 NA NA CSVLGESYEQYF TGCAGCGTTCTGGGGGAATCCTACGAGCAGTACTTC
TRBJ1-2 TRBV19 NA NA CAGSWGGGYTF TGTGCCGGTAGCTGGGGAGGTGGCTACACCTTC
TRBJ2-2 TRBV7-3 few TRBD2 CASSRPTSGYLPNTGELFF TGTGCCAGCAGCCGACCGACTAGCGGGTACCTTCCGAACACCGGGGAGCTGTTTTTT
TRBJ2-7 TRBV27 NA TRBD1 CASRGTGGEQYF TGTGCCAGCAGAGGGACAGGGGGCGAGCAGTACTTC
TRBJ2-7 TRBV6-5 NA TRBD1 CASSLRGQGFHEQYF TGTGCCAGCAGCCTTCGGGGACAGGGATTCCACGAGCAGTACTTC
TRBJ2-5 TRBV5-1 NA TRBD2 CASSPQTSGSGETQYF TGCGCCAGCAGCCCCCAGACTAGCGGGAGTGGCGAGACCCAGTACTTC
TRBJ2-2 TRBV7-9 NA NA CASSLSWTGELFF TGTGCCAGCAGCTTATCGTGGACCGGGGAGCTGTTTTTT
TRBJ2-5 TRBV19 NA NA CASRRNSNQETQYF TGTGCCAGTAGGCGTAACTCTAACCAAGAGACCCAGTACTTC
TRBJ1-1 TRBV27 once NA CASRRTMLNTEAFF TGTGCCAGCAGAAGGACGATGTTGAACACTGAAGCTTTCTTT
TRBJ2-2 TRBV5-6 NA TRBD1 CASSLDRGPGTGELFF TGTGCCAGCAGCTTGGACAGGGGGCCGGGCACCGGGGAGCTGTTTTTT
TRBJ1-2 TRBV7-2 NA NA CASSQGPRAMEGRDGYTF TGTGCCAGCAGCCAGGGTCCCCGCGCGATGGAGGGGCGGGATGGCTACACCTTC
TRBJ2-7 TRBV5-5 NA TRBD1 CASSFPGTGGEQYF TGTGCCAGCAGCTTCCCCGGGACAGGGGGCGAGCAGTACTTC
TRBJ1-5 TRBV5-6 NA NA CASSFSGAVNQPQHF TGTGCCAGCAGCTTCAGCGGGGCGGTAAATCAGCCCCAGCATTTT
TRBJ2-5 TRBV5-5 NA NA CASSLVATAGQETQYF TGTGCCAGCAGCTTGGTGGCGACGGCCGGCCAAGAGACCCAGTACTTC
TRBJ2-1 TRBV19 NA TRBD1 CASSPRVGTGFNEQFF TGTGCCAGTAGTCCCCGCGTAGGGACAGGGTTCAATGAGCAGTTCTTC
TRBJ1-5 TRBV18 NA NA CASSPNEGTGDQPQHF TGTGCCAGCTCACCCAACGAGGGGACCGGCGATCAGCCCCAGCATTTT
TRBJ2-5 TRBV7-6 NA NA CASSLEAGGETQYF TGTGCCAGCAGCTTAGAGGCAGGGGGGGAGACCCAGTACTTC
TRBJ2-7 TRBV11-3 NA NA CASSLVRGDEQYF TGTGCCAGCAGCTTAGTCAGGGGGGACGAGCAGTACTTC
TRBJ2-2 TRBV11-3 NA TRBD1 CASSLEETGWPGELFF TGTGCCAGCAGCTTAGAAGAGACAGGGTGGCCCGGGGAGCTGTTTTTT
TRBJ2-6 TRBV18 NA NA CASSPIGVAGANVLTF TGTGCCAGCTCACCAATAGGGGTAGCTGGGGCCAACGTCCTGACTTTC
TRBJ2-2 TRBV18 once NA CASSPRQDTNTGELFF TGTGCCAGCTCACCTCGACAGGACACCAACACCGGGGAGCTGTTTTTT
TRBJ2-2 TRBV11-3 NA TRBD2 CASGPSGRSSTGELFF TGTGCCAGCGGCCCTAGCGGAAGGAGCTCAACCGGGGAGCTGTTTTTT
TRBJ2-7 TRBV6-5 NA NA CASSYSRDLYEQYF TGTGCCAGCAGTTACTCCCGGGACCTCTACGAGCAGTACTTC
TRBJ1-5 TRBV10-2 NA NA CASSELKNQPQHF TGCGCCAGCAGTGAGTTAAAGAATCAGCCCCAGCATTTT
TRBJ2-2 TRBV5-1 NA NA CASRIGGGLTGELFF TGCGCCAGCAGGATTGGTGGGGGGCTCACCGGGGAGCTGTTTTTT
TRBJ1-3 TRBV11-2 NA NA CASSLQGPGNTIYF TGTGCCAGCAGCTTACAGGGGCCTGGAAACACCATATATTTT
TRBJ2-2 TRBV11-3 NA NA CASSLRGALTGELFF TGTGCCAGCAGCTTACGGGGAGCCCTCACCGGGGAGCTGTTTTTT
TRBJ2-3 TRBV25-1 NA TRBD2 CASSAYPGLAGDTDTQYF TGTGCCAGCAGTGCCTACCCGGGACTAGCGGGAGACACAGATACGCAGTATTTT
TRBJ1-5 TRBV5-1 NA NA CASSLDGQGNQPQHF TGCGCCAGCAGCTTGGACGGCCAGGGAAATCAGCCCCAGCATTTT